Listed here are 31 T cell receptor beta chains from one sample, sequenced in a study of T-cell reconstitution after alpha-beta-depleted transplantation in children (TCRdb year 2016). The protocol used for the library was PCR. Sequencing instrument: Illumina HiSeq 2500. Molecular barcoding was employed in the preparation of TCR libraries, with unique molecular identifiers being used to normalize TCRbeta repertoire quantification. In-frame beta chains were kept once TCRdb had trimmed the public reads at Q25 with fastp and called clones with MiXCR. Rows are unified per CDR3 protein, each entry keeping the most common DNA and genes. This sample comprises approximately 290,000 distinct CDR3 sequences, 11% of them detected only once. Of the sample, about a quarter falls within the top ten clones. What this sample's treatment or condition label stands for: allogeneic hematopoietic cell transplantation with graft depleted of TCRalphabeta T cells and CD19 B cells.

The source was peripheral blood, collected 180 days after TCRalphabeta/CD19-depleted stem cell transplant. The receptor set was obtained from a male patient between 2 and 10 years old who had a stem cell transplant for chronic granulomatous disease, so the T cells may come from the graft donor.

The chain is built from TRBV5-1 and TRBJ2-7, with D possibly called TRBD1 or TRBD2 (5 bases each). The germline CDR1 and CDR2 sequences are SGHRS and YFSETQ. This CDR3 has 17 residues. Trimming took 0 bases from V and 2 from J, leaving 18 bases between them. The CDR3 sequence is CASSLASARDRPYEQYF. The CDR3, as DNA: TGCGCCAGCAGCTTGGCCTCGGCCAGGGACCGACCCTACGAGCAGTACTTC.

This clonotype was recorded many times. This chain connects TRBV10-3 to TRBJ2-7, with D perhaps TRBD1 (6 bases). From germline, CDR1 is ENHRY and CDR2 SYGVKD. Trimming took off 0 bases at V and 1 base at J, with 16 bases between the two ends. The CDR3 length is 17 residues. CDR3 nucleotide sequence: TGTGCCATCAGTGAGTCATTTCTCAGGGGTTCTTCCTACGAGCAGTACTTC. Translated, it gives CAISESFLRGSSYEQYF.

This clonotype was picked up many times. This chain joins TRBV28 and TRBJ1-5; D is unresolved. The V end was cut by 3 bases, the J end by 5 bases, with 14 bases between. CDR1 and CDR2 from the germline V gene are MDHEN and SYDVKM. This CDR3 region has 15 residues. CDR3 DNA sequence: TGTGCCAGCAGTTTTGGATCGATTATCCATCAGCCCCAGCATTTT. Protein sequence: CASSFGSIIHQPQHF.

This clonotype has a count of ten or more. The V and J genes are TRBV7-2 and TRBJ1-2; D remains unclear. Per the germline V gene, CDR1 is SGHTA and CDR2 is FQGNSA. The CDR3 spans 14 residues. Trimming left V 4 bases short and J 0 bases short, with 9 bases between. The CDR3 region is CASSSPGSNYGYTF. CDR3 nucleotides: TGTGCCAGCAGCTCCCCGGGCTCTAACTATGGCTACACCTTC. The full variable domain, rest sourced from reference TRBV7-2 and TRBJ1-2, is GAGVSQSPSNKVTEKGKDVELRCDPISGHTALYWYRQSLGQGLEFLIYFQGNSAPDKSGLPSDRFSAERTGGSVSTLTIQRTQQEDSAVYLCASSSPGSNYGYTFGSGTRLTVV.

The genes are TRBV20-1 and TRBJ2-7, with D unresolved. Trimming took 1 base from V and 4 from J, leaving 8 bases between them. The germline gives CDR1 DFQATT, CDR2 SNEGSKA (reference sequence). This CDR3 has 12 residues. As DNA, the CDR3 is TGCAGTGCTAGAGTCGGGTCTTACGAGCAGTACTTC. Its translation is CSARVGSYEQYF.

There are many counts of this clonotype. V is TRBV4-2 and J is TRBJ2-7; no clear D gene. Trimming left V 2 bases short and J 1 base short, with 12 bases between. This CDR3 contains 15 residues. The V gene's germline CDR1 is LGHNA and CDR2 YNFKEQ. In DNA form, the CDR3 reads TGTGCCAGCAGCCAATGGGTGAGCGTGTCCTACGAGCAGTACTTC. Its protein is CASSQWVSVSYEQYF.

This clonotype has a handful of counts. The chain is built from TRBV7-2 and TRBJ1-3; D not resolved. Germline-derived CDR1 and CDR2 are SGHTA and FQGNSA. Trimming shortened V by 4 bases and J by 4 bases, and 11 bases separated the two germline ends. The CDR3 covers 14 residues. In DNA form, the CDR3 reads TGTGCCAGCAGCTCCGGGGAATCCGGAAACACCATATATTTT. Translated, it gives CASSSGESGNTIYF.

This clonotype was seen ten or more times. The CDR3 is CASGGGLGYTF. DNA of the CDR3: TGTGCCAGCGGTGGGGGCTTAGGCTACACCTTC. V usage is TRBV28 and J usage is TRBJ1-2; tentatively, D is TRBD1 (6 bases). The CDR3 spans 11 residues. Trimming left V 8 bases short and J 8 bases short, with 12 bases between. CDR1 MDHEN and CDR2 SYDVKM come from the germline V gene.

The chain is built from TRBV5-1 and TRBJ2-7; 13 nucleotides agree with TRBD2. The CDR3 covers 15 residues. CDR1 is SGHRS and CDR2 is YFSETQ in the germline V gene. V trimming: 3 bases; J trimming: 2 bases; junction bases outside the gene matches: 2. CDR3 sequence reads: CASSWGTSGAYEQYF. The CDR3 DNA follows: TGCGCCAGCAGCTGGGGGACTAGCGGGGCCTACGAGCAGTACTTC.

Worth noting for this clonotype: A much larger clone is a single base away; this may be a read error. The chain carries TRBV3-1 and TRBJ2-3; D is possibly TRBD2 (5 bases). CDR1 and CDR2 from the germline V gene are LGHDT and YNNKEL (reference sequence). The CDR3 is made up of 13 amino acids. The CDR3, as DNA: TGTGCCCGCAGCCAAGATGACGGGAATACGCAGTATTTT. It codes for CARSQDDGNTQYF.

There are many counts of this clonotype. This chain uses TRBV5-1 with TRBJ1-1; 7 bases line up with TRBD1. With V trimmed by 5 bases and J by 5 bases, 9 bases remained unmatched. In germline, CDR1 is SGHRS, CDR2 YFSETQ. This CDR3 has 14 amino acids. CDR3 nucleotide sequence: TGCGCCAGCAGAAAACAGGGGAAGGGGACTGAAGCTTTCTTT. Its translation is CASRKQGKGTEAFF.

This clonotype was detected ten times or more. V usage is TRBV3-1 and J usage is TRBJ2-5, with TRBD2 identical over 8 bases. The ends lost 4 bases at V and 4 bases at J; junction bases unmatched: 8. Germline V CDR1 and CDR2: LGHDT, YNNKEL (reference sequence). This CDR3 spans 15 amino acids. CDR3 sequence reads: CASSRPGLGVETQYF. CDR3 in DNA: TGTGCCAGCAGCCGCCCGGGACTAGGCGTAGAGACCCAGTACTTC.

At least ten counts were recorded for this clonotype. The CDR3, as DNA: TGTGCCAGCAGTCCCCCAGGGCAGAGCTCCTACAATGAGCAGTTCTTC. Translating it yields CASSPPGQSSYNEQFF. The gene calls are TRBV12-3 or TRBV12-4 and TRBJ2-1; a possible D gene is TRBD1 (5 bases). Trimming removed 5 bases at V and 0 bases at J, with 14 bases between. The CDR3 has 16 amino acids.

The table lists this clonotype with many counts. The chain carries TRBV4-1 and TRBJ1-6; perhaps TRBD1 as D (6 bases). The CDR3 is 15 residues long. Germline V CDR1 and CDR2: MGHRA, YSYEKL. V dropped 4 bases and J dropped 10 bases, with 17 bases sitting between them. CDR3 nucleotides: TGCGCCAGCAGCCGGGAATTACAGGGAGGGTCACCCCTCCACTTT. This codes for CASSRELQGGSPLHF.

Ten or more counts support this clonotype. The chain recombines TRBV2 with TRBJ2-5; possible D gene TRBD1, 6 bases. Germline CDR1 and CDR2: SNHLY and FYNNEI. The CDR3 consists of 12 residues. V shed 6 bases and J shed 7 bases, with 12 bases lying between them. The CDR3 DNA sequence: TGTGCCAGCAGCGAGGGGGTCGGGACCCAGTACTTC. Amino acid sequence: CASSEGVGTQYF.

In this sample, this clonotype turned up many times. V gene TRBV5-1 combines with J gene TRBJ2-1; 13 nucleotides match TRBD2. Germline trimming cut 0 bases from V and 6 bases from J; bases unmatched to any gene: 3. This CDR3 comprises 16 residues. CDR1 and CDR2 from the germline V gene are SGHRS and YFSETQ. In DNA form, the CDR3 reads TGCGCCAGCAGCTTGGGCGGACTAGCGGGAGCCAATGAGCAGTTCTTC. The encoded protein is CASSLGGLAGANEQFF.

This clonotype was counted ten times or more. This rearrangement joins TRBV7-2 to TRBJ2-1; 11 nucleotides match TRBD1. Looked up from germline, CDR1 is SGHTA and CDR2 is FQGNSA. This CDR3 is built from 16 residues. Germline trimming cut 5 bases from V and 5 bases from J; bases unmatched to any gene: 8. CDR3 in DNA: TGTGCCAGCAGCCGTCGGGGACAGGGGGGGAACAATGAGCAGTTCTTC. This codes for CASSRRGQGGNNEQFF.

In this sample, this clonotype turned up many times. The chain is built from TRBV4-3 and TRBJ2-3, with D perhaps matching TRBD2 (6 bases). The germline CDR1 and CDR2 sequences are LGHNA and YSLEER. Trimming shortened V by 1 base and J by 3 bases, and 14 bases separated the two germline ends. This CDR3 contains 16 residues. The CDR3 spells CASSQGGAVFTDTQYF. CDR3 nucleotide sequence: TGCGCCAGCAGCCAAGGCGGGGCGGTCTTTACAGATACGCAGTATTTT.

V is TRBV5-4 and J is TRBJ2-5; possibly TRBD1 for D (5 bases). CDR3 length equals 13 residues. Germline assignment: CDR1 SGHNT and CDR2 YYREEE (reference sequence). V lost 3 bases to trimming and J lost 1 base, with 7 bases between them. Here the CDR3 DNA reads TGTGCCAGCAGCTCGGACATCCAAGAGACCCAGTACTTC. Amino acids: CASSSDIQETQYF.

This clonotype was seen ten or more times. The CDR3 nucleotides are TGTGCCAGCAGCGTACAGGGGGAAAGGAACGAGCAGTACTTC. This translates into CASSVQGERNEQYF. This chain joins TRBV7-7 and TRBJ2-7; 8 bases match TRBD1. Germline CDR1 is SSHAT and CDR2 is FNYEAQ (reference sequence). The CDR3 consists of 14 residues. V dropped 5 bases and J dropped 5; count of bases not matched to a gene: 8. Based on the CDR3 plus reference TRBV7-7 and TRBJ2-7, the full variable domain is GAGVSQSPRYKVTKRGQDVTLRCDPISSHATLYWYQQALGQGPEFLTYFNYEAQPDKSGLPSDRFSAERPEGSISTLTIQRTEQRDSAMYRCASSVQGERNEQYFGPGTRLTVT.

At least ten counts were recorded for this clonotype. The chain recombines TRBV10-2 with TRBJ1-4, with no clear D. This CDR3 spans 14 amino acids. Germline CDR1 WSHSY, CDR2 SAAADI. V was clipped by 2 bases and J by 6 bases, with 10 bases between them. The CDR3 loop reads CASSEVFGDEKLFF. CDR3 DNA: TGCGCCAGCAGTGAGGTGTTCGGGGATGAAAAACTGTTTTTT.

Many counts were recorded for this clonotype. The chain employs TRBV28 and TRBJ2-1; no firm D call. The V end was cut by 5 bases, the J end by 9 bases, with 2 bases between. CDR1 is MDHEN, CDR2 SYDVKM, per germline. CDR3 length: 9 residues. CDR3 nucleotides: TGTGCCAGCAGTCCTGAGCAGTTCTTC. It specifies CASSPEQFF.

This clonotype was found many times. The chain joins TRBV28 to TRBJ1-4, with no clear D. V lost 7 bases and J 0 bases, leaving 9 bases between the germline ends. CDR1 and CDR2 (germline): MDHEN, SYDVKM. The CDR3 extends over 14 amino acids. The CDR3: CASKGDATNEKLFF. Here the CDR3 DNA reads TGTGCCAGCAAAGGAGACGCAACTAATGAAAAACTGTTTTTT.

This clonotype was seen at least ten times. The chain has TRBV6-5 and TRBJ2-5; D unclear. CDR3 length: 14 residues. Germline loops: CDR1 MNHEY, CDR2 SVGAGI. V was shortened by 2 bases and J by 0 bases, with 7 bases between the two germline ends. Written as DNA, the CDR3 is TGTGCCAGCAGTTACGCGCCAGACCAAGAGACCCAGTACTTC. Its protein is CASSYAPDQETQYF.

This clonotype was found many times. The V and J genes are TRBV7-6 and TRBJ2-3, with a tentative D call TRBD1 (5 bases). Looked up from germline, CDR1 is SGHVS and CDR2 is FNYEAQ. The CDR3 spans 16 residues. V was shortened by 5 bases and J by 0 bases, with 15 bases between the two germline ends. In nucleotides, the CDR3 is TGTGCCAGCAGCGCAGGACCAGGGCGCAGCACAGATACGCAGTATTTT. Protein: CASSAGPGRSTDTQYF.

This clonotype was seen ten or more times. The V call is TRBV6-1, the J call TRBJ2-1; D unclear. V dropped 7 bases and J dropped 8 bases, with 18 bases sitting between them. Germline values: CDR1 MNHNS, CDR2 SASEGT. The CDR3 covers 14 residues. The CDR3 DNA reads as TGTGCCAGCACCCAACGTGATGGGTGGGATGAGCAGTTCTTC. Its translation is CASTQRDGWDEQFF.

In its sample, this clonotype was seen many times. J is TRBJ2-7 and V is TRBV20-1; D remains unclear. The CDR3 is made up of 9 amino acids. Between the trimmed V and J ends, which lost 6 bases and 5 bases, there was a span of 5 bases. From germline, CDR1 is DFQATT and CDR2 SNEGSKA (reference sequence). CDR3 sequence (DNA): TGCAGTGCCGCCGACGAGCAGTACTTC. Protein: CSAADEQYF.

This clonotype was seen repeatedly, ten times or more. V and J are TRBV27 and TRBJ2-1; a possible D gene is TRBD1 (5 bases). The CDR3 consists of 12 residues. Germline CDR1 is MNHEY and CDR2 is SMNVEV (reference sequence). V was cut by 5 bases and J by 9 bases, with 11 bases left in between. CDR3 loop: CASSATGAEQFF. CDR3 nucleotide sequence: TGTGCCAGCAGTGCAACAGGAGCTGAGCAGTTCTTC.

This clonotype was detected ten times or more. The J gene is TRBJ2-3, the V gene TRBV20-1; no firm D call. The germline V and J ends were trimmed by 3 bases and 6 bases, with 10 bases remaining between them. CDR3 length equals 12 residues. Germline V gene sequence: CDR1 DFQATT, CDR2 SNEGSKA (reference sequence). The CDR3 spells CSASPVGDTQYF. The CDR3 DNA is TGCAGTGCTAGCCCCGTAGGGGATACGCAGTATTTT.

This clonotype was recorded many times. The gene calls are TRBV20-1 and TRBJ2-7, with D perhaps matching TRBD2 (5 bases). The CDR3 totals 12 residues. V gave up 3 bases and J gave up 3 bases, with 9 bases separating them. Germline V gene lookup returns CDR1 DFQATT and CDR2 SNEGSKA (reference sequence). The DNA for the CDR3 is TGCAGTGCTAGGCGGGTGGACTACGAGCAGTACTTC. The encoded protein is CSARRVDYEQYF.

Ten or more counts support this clonotype. The chain has TRBV10-3 and TRBJ2-4; 16 bases are shared with TRBD2. Germline assignment: CDR1 ENHRY and CDR2 SYGVKD. V shed 6 bases, J shed 9 bases, and the junction held 11 bases outside the gene matches. The CDR3 is made up of 17 amino acids. This CDR3 is CAISREGLAGGRGIQYF. CDR3 sequence (DNA): TGTGCCATCAGCCGCGAGGGACTAGCGGGGGGGCGTGGCATTCAGTACTTC.